These 11 T cell receptor beta chains share one sample of origin, sequenced in a study of human T cells and chemical hapten exposure. As for time point: pre-sensitization, week 0. Treatment specified: therapeutic diphenylcyclopropenone sensitization with weekly scalp DPC. Via MiXCR, TCRdb re-called the RACE reads, giving one row per CDR3 protein. The sample lists about 380,000 distinct CDR3 sequences; roughly 4.6% were seen once. Sequenced here: whole blood, sampled in connection with sensitization to the hapten diphenylcyclopropenone (DPC). The receptors were sampled from a woman in her forties or fifties with alopecia areata. Some clones in this sample may be carry-over from other donors' samples.

This clonotype has a count of ten or more. The J gene is TRBJ1-1, the V gene TRBV5-1; unclear D gene. Germline assignment: CDR1 SGHRS and CDR2 YFSETQ. CDR3 size: 13 residues. V lost 4 bases and J lost 3, with 10 bases in between. CDR3 bases: TGCGCCAGCAGCGTAAGTTCCCACACTGAAGCTTTCTTT. Its translation is CASSVSSHTEAFF.

This clonotype showed up many times. The chain is built from TRBV7-3 and TRBJ2-2, with D possibly matching TRBD1 (6 bases). The CDR3 has 15 amino acids. Germline CDR1 is SGHTA and CDR2 is FQGTGA. Trimming left V 6 bases short and J 6 bases short, with 17 bases between. CDR3 region: CASRSDSGAAGELFF. Written as DNA, the CDR3 is TGTGCCAGCAGATCCGATTCAGGGGCGGCCGGGGAGCTGTTTTTT. The whole variable domain, remainder taken from reference TRBV7-3 and TRBJ2-2, is GAGVSQTPSNKVTEKGKYVELRCDPISGHTALYWYRQSLGQGPEFLIYFQGTGAADDSGLPNDRFFAVRPEGSVSTLKIQRTERGDSAVYLCASRSDSGAAGELFFGEGSRLTVL.

This clonotype was recorded at least ten times. This rearrangement joins TRBV29-1 to TRBJ1-1; D is ambiguous. This CDR3 is built from 11 residues. Germline V gives CDR1 SQVTM, CDR2 ANQGSEA. Trimming removed 4 bases from V and 6 bases from J, with 9 bases in between. Here the CDR3 reads CSVVLGAEAFF. The DNA of the CDR3 is TGCAGCGTTGTCTTAGGCGCTGAAGCTTTCTTT. Combining the CDR3 with reference TRBV29-1 and TRBJ1-1 gives the whole variable domain SAVISQKPSRDICQRGTSLTIQCQVDSQVTMMFWYRQQPGQSLTLIATANQGSEATYESGFVIDKFPISRPNLTFSTLTVSNMSPEDSSIYLCSVVLGAEAFFGQGTRLTVV.

This clonotype was detected only a few times. The V gene is TRBV13, the J gene TRBJ1-2, with D perhaps matching TRBD1 (5 bases). Germline V gene lookup returns CDR1 PRHDT and CDR2 FYEKMQ (reference sequence). V lost 6 bases to trimming and J lost 1 base, with 15 bases between them. The CDR3 length is 15 residues. The CDR3, as DNA: TGTGCCAGCAGACTCCCGGGGGACCTTAACTATGGCTACACCTTC. Protein: CASRLPGDLNYGYTF.

The V call is TRBV20-1, the J call TRBJ2-3; D could derive from TRBD1 or TRBD2 (5 bases each). Germline V gives CDR1 DFQATT, CDR2 SNEGSKA (reference sequence). This CDR3 region has 13 residues. V was shortened by 6 bases and J by 5 bases, with 15 bases between the two germline ends. The CDR3 sequence: CSARAGVRDTQYF. The CDR3 DNA is TGCAGTGCCAGGGCGGGCGTCCGAGATACGCAGTATTTT.

The rearrangement joins TRBV20-1 to TRBJ1-6, with D uncertain. The CDR3 sequence is 15 residues long. V shed 0 bases and J shed 6 bases, with 12 bases lying between them. Germline lookup yields CDR1 DFQATT and CDR2 SNEGSKA (reference sequence). CDR3 nucleotide sequence: TGCAGTGCTAGAGAGGGCGGATACATTAATTCACCCCTCCACTTT. This sequence encodes CSAREGGYINSPLHF.

This clonotype occurred many times. V is TRBV21-1 and J is TRBJ2-7; the table's TRBD2 call for D was not verified on the DNA. TRBV21-1 is annotated as a pseudogene. The CDR3 contains 14 residues. The CDR3 DNA follows: TGTGCCAGCAGCAAAGATCCGCTCTCCTACGAGCAGTACTTC. Protein product: CASSKDPLSYEQYF.

This clonotype turned up a few times. The chain recombines TRBV13 with TRBJ2-2, with D uncertain. Per the germline V gene, CDR1 is PRHDT and CDR2 is FYEKMQ (reference sequence). The V end was cut by 5 bases, the J end by 7 bases, with 14 bases between. The CDR3 is made up of 14 amino acids. The CDR3 DNA is TGTGCCAGCAGCCGCCCCCCCAAAGACGGGGAGCTGTTTTTT. It specifies CASSRPPKDGELFF.

This clonotype was observed a few times. The V gene is TRBV20-1, the J gene TRBJ2-5; no definite D call. CDR1 DFQATT and CDR2 SNEGSKA come from the germline V gene (reference sequence). The CDR3 extends over 12 amino acids. V shed 1 base and J shed 3 bases, with 6 bases lying between them. CDR3 nucleotide sequence: TGCAGTGCTAGAGTTCGGGAAGAGACCCAGTACTTC. This encodes CSARVREETQYF.

This clonotype was seen a few times. The V call is TRBV6-1, the J call TRBJ2-7, with 11 bases identical to TRBD2. V trimming: 2 bases; J trimming: 4 bases; junction bases outside the gene matches: 7. The CDR3 covers 16 residues. Germline loops: CDR1 MNHNS, CDR2 SASEGT. The DNA for the CDR3 is TGTGCCAGCAGTGAAAAGAGGGTAGCGGGAGGGTACGAGCAGTACTTC. Amino acid sequence: CASSEKRVAGGYEQYF.

A few counts support this clonotype. The CDR3 bases are TGTGCCACCCTGGCTCTAGAGGGGGGAAACACCATATATTTT. Its translation: CATLALEGGNTIYF. V is TRBV7-2 and J is TRBJ1-3; D possibly corresponds to TRBD1 (5 bases). Germline CDR1 SGHTA, CDR2 FQGNSA. V was pared by 10 bases and J by 4 bases, with 17 bases between. There are 14 residues in the CDR3.